This T cell receptor beta chain was recovered during a study of cytomegalovirus exposure and HLA in healthy donors. Whole-study context: In a previous analysis, around 110 million unique TCR beta sequences were found from roughly 180 million T cells.

PCR employed 60 Vbeta and 13 Jbeta primers. Repertoires were generated with immunoSEQ multiplex PCR, while TCRdb's copy carries only in-frame clones and drops some. Among some 200,000 clones listed, 79% were seen once. The CDR3 length is 13 residues. V lost 9 bases to trimming and J lost 7 bases, with 15 bases between them. Germline V CDR1 and CDR2: LNHDA, SQIVND (reference sequence). Points from the study as a whole: Reportedly, cytomegalovirus status was diagnosed with high sensitivity and specificity. The study flagged about 160 TCR beta chains as cytomegalovirus-associated. Follow-up analysis found HLA locus-dependent TCR association rates, highest for DRB1 and lowest for HLA-C.

In this sample, this clone turned up once. Its antigen remains unidentified. The sequencing sample was made of PBMCs. The gene calls are TRBV19 and TRBJ1-4, with a weak D call TRBD1 (6 bases). This TCR was recovered from a woman in her forties or fifties in good health and CMV-seronegative. The CDR3 is CASSRGVFEKLFF. The CDR3 coding sequence is TGTGCCAGCTCCAGGGGTGTTTTTGAAAAACTGTTTTTT.